This T cell receptor beta chain was captured in a study of T cell responses to AZD1222 COVID-19 vaccine. Study-wide results and caveats: Possibly, clonal diversity was underestimated; donors were largely white British and included more females. AZD1222 recipients seropositive at baseline numbered only 6 or 7. Repertoire sampling was restricted to post-peak T cell response timepoints.

In this sample, this clone turned up once. Its antigen is unidentified. The CDR3 totals 14 residues. Germline V gene sequence: CDR1 MNHEY, CDR2 SVGAGI. After removal of 6 bases from V and 9 bases from J, the junction contained 11 bases not matched to a gene. Here immunoSEQ multiplex PCR was the method, and the copy in TCRdb shows in-frame clones only, minus some. The data contain about 100,000 clones, around 87% of them singletons. This TCR came from an adult in good health. The starting material was peripheral blood, obtained on day 0 of MenACWY control vaccination. This sequence joins TRBV6-5 and TRBJ1-5, with 7 nucleotides matching TRBD1. CDR3 residues: CASSSGEQGGPQHF. CDR3 nucleotides: TGTGCCAGCAGCTCCGGGGAGCAGGGGGGGCCCCAGCATTTT.